Sequencing of this T cell receptor beta chain was carried out in a study of blood T cell repertoires in COVID-19. As for the study in general: Samples representing acute and convalescent COVID-19 were sourced from the United States, Italy and Spain. The analysed material was cDNA or gDNA that came from T cells, B-cell-depleted T cells, or PBMCs.

Original handling: Amplifying reference gene primers gave estimates of nucleated cell counts. The assay was immunoSEQ multiplex PCR, and TCRdb's table has in-frame clones only and misses some. The DNA was the basis for D and trimming; V, J and clone size are from that table. The data show approximately 240,000 clones, approximately 83% seen once. The CDR3 has 13 residues. Germline V gene data show CDR1 as MNHEY and CDR2 as SVGAGI. Trimming stripped 6 bases from V and 7 bases from J, with 16 bases between. Sequencing was carried out using peripheral blood. The V and J genes are TRBV6-5 and TRBJ2-7; possible D gene TRBD1, 6 bases. The TCR originated in a woman in her twenties or thirties who had recovered from COVID-19. The CDR3 DNA follows: TGTGCCAGCAGAGTGACAGGAGTTAGGGAGCAGTACTTC. This sequence encodes CASRVTGVREQYF.